The entry that follows covers one TCR beta chain sequence. It has no known antigen specificity. Base qualities were left out, and no much larger clone turns up one base away. The sample comes from a study of shared clonotypes between healthy human individuals (dated by TCRdb to about 2020). Notes on the research overall: The cohort comprised a couple of women and three men aged 18 to 49 years. Leukapheresis yielded between about 0.94 and 8.9 billion PBMCs per donor. To estimate repertoire size and how much clonotypes are shared between individuals, the study performed deep sequencing of blood TCR repertoires from a handful of healthy adults. For each donor, CD4 naive and CD4 memory were each run on three plates, CD8 naive on two plates, and CD8 memory on one plate. Different laboratories and diverse techniques were used to prepare libraries and sequence TCR repertoires, to increase sequencing depth and limit assay-specific biases.

The donors were healthy, HIV-negative adults with no recently reported acute infections or vaccinations. Every donor was a Caucasian adult residing in Nashville, Tennessee, USA. Magnetic negative selection was used to enrich CD4+ T cells, after which naive cells were positively selected on CD45RA and the negative fraction became the memory subset. After blood collection by leukapheresis, PBMCs were isolated using Ficoll-Histopaque density gradient centrifugation and then cryopreserved in the vapor phase of liquid nitrogen. Analytical flow cytometry was used to check the purity and quantity of every magnetically sorted T cell population. From each sorted fraction, genomic DNA was isolated and quantified by UV absorbance on a Nanodrop 2000c. The investigation overall reported the following: Larger estimated clonotype richness was generally found for naive subsets than for memory subsets. Across several donors, about 5% of naive CD4, roughly 3.3% of naive CD8, 2.3% of memory CD4, and about 0.44% of memory CD8 clonotypes were shared. Rarefaction of sorted-subset datasets indicated incomplete sequencing despite the large sequencing depth. Sampling was limited to blood, and TCR repertoires in tissue likely differ from TCR repertoires in blood. Compared with non-shared clonotypes, clonotypes shared by all four sorted-subset donors had higher generation probabilities. The small number of donors limited the genetic and exposure-history diversity represented. Pairwise subsampling led to the expectation that sequencing depth would affect the degree of clonotype sharing among donors.

TCR CDR3 regions were amplified from genomic DNA by multiplex PCR using the deep immunoSEQ assay. Genomic DNA extracted from each cell subset was distributed evenly over all wells of several immunoSEQ 96-well plates, and each plate served as one replicate. Each replicate PCR for sorted subsets received 150 to 250 ng genomic DNA, equal to about 29,000 T cell genomes. Purified libraries were quantified with a Qubit 3.0 fluorometer, sized on a Bioanalyzer 2100, and re-quantified with the KAPA Library Quantification kit. Every immunoSEQ 96-well plate was sequenced on a dedicated single-read 150-cycle Illumina NextSeq 550 flow cell. The study's processing was this. The immunoSEQ output contained only junctional sequences without quality scores, so filtering could not match that applied to full-length reads. Sequences were annotated with PyIR, a Python wrapper for IgBLAST v1.9, using IMGT germline references to assign V/J genes and CDR3. Reads were filtered out if the reads had weak V/J assignments (E-value above 1e-6), no CDR3, stop codons, out-of-frame junctions, or ambiguous translated residues. V3J clonotypes were defined as sequences sharing the same inferred V gene, J gene, and CDR3 amino acid sequence. Percentage overlap between repertoires was computed as shared unique clonotypes divided by the size of the smaller repertoire. Repertoire richness was assessed with RTK rarefaction, the Chao1 estimator, and Recon v2.1 estimates of unobserved clonotypes. OLGA was used to compute generation probabilities for all TCRbeta clonotypes that the gDNA method yielded from a few donors. Sourced from immuneACCESS, this table was stored by TCRdb with only in-frame sequences that have V and J called. A share of the clones is absent; for the studies checked, an unresolved V gene accounts for under half, and the remainder has no known explanation. The V and J calls and clone size were taken over from that table, and D and trimming were inferred from the DNA. Here the sample has roughly 1.4 million clones; approximately 98.5% occur a single time. The leading ten clones occupy around 0.33% of the sample.

The source of this sequence is a man between 25 and 39 years old in good health. The sequencing input was naive CD4+ T cells sorted from blood. The sample's cell subset or site, from its label and the paper: CD45RA+ positively selected.

The sequenced DNA is TGCGCCAGCAGCTTGCAGGGACAGAACAATGAGCAGTTCTTC. Translated, this gives CASSLQGQNNEQFF. The chain was built from TRBV5-1 and TRBJ2-1; the junction holds 7 bases that match TRBD1. Unmatched junction bases come to 3, with V trimmed by 1 base and J by 5 bases. As encoded in the germline V gene, CDR1 is SGHRS while CDR2 is YFSETQ. From cysteine to phenylalanine, the CDR3 is 14 amino acids long. CDR3 DNA is the only sequence kept; it has 42 bases, read in frame from the first base.